This T cell receptor (beta chain) was obtained from a study of regulatory T cells in long-lasting Graves disease. Germline V CDR1 and CDR2: DFQATT, SNEGSKA (reference sequence). This CDR3 contains 15 residues. This clonotype was observed a handful of times. Its target is not known. Time point: newly diagnosed GD, antithyroid drugs for less than 3 months. PBMC RNA was the source of the TCR library. Study outcomes and limitations: Patients whose Graves' disease persisted exhibited lower TCR diversity than those newly diagnosed. Persistent disease samples used TRBV28, TRBJ1-2 and TRBJ2-5 preferentially.

Both iRepertoire HTBI primers and Arm-PCR of CDR3 regions were used to build the TCR beta libraries. MiXCR, run by TCRdb on the multiplex PCR reads, gives a single entry per CDR3 protein. The sample lists hundreds of thousands of distinct CDR3 sequences; 15% to 20% were seen once. The sample also formed part of further work on T cells in Graves' hyperthyroidism and ophthalmopathy. Per that paper: Ophthalmopathy, as predicted by the model, came a median around 6 months after the prediction.

The sequenced sample was peripheral blood mononuclear cells (PBMCs), obtained at new diagnosis, from a patient treated with antithyroid drugs. This TCR came from a woman aged 25 to 45 with Graves disease. The rearrangement uses TRBV20-1 and TRBJ2-6; 7 bases align to TRBD2. The CDR3 DNA sequence: TGCAGCGTTAGCGGGTTAAACTCTGGGGCCAACGTCCTGACTTTC. Amino acid sequence: CSVSGLNSGANVLTF.